The rows below give T cell receptor beta chains drawn from one sample of a study of T cells in localized non-small cell lung cancer. Measured with immunoSEQ multiplex PCR; TCRdb has only the in-frame clones, and not every one. The table has around 6,000 clones, roughly 90% seen once. This specimen consisted of peripheral blood, obtained before any cancer treatment. These receptors all stem from an older male donor with stage I lung adenocarcinoma. The CDR3 runs from the conserved cysteine through the conserved F or W. D genes are given only for firm matches. Part of the rows lack a size; the others show once, few, many or a class for expanded clones.

V	J	D	size	DNA	CDR3
TRBV11-2	TRBJ1-2	TRBD1	-	TGTGCCAGCAGCCCACAGGGGGCTAACTATGGCTACACCTTC	CASSPQGANYGYTF
TRBV5-1	TRBJ2-2	TRBD1	-	TGCGCCAGCAGCCCGGAGGTAGGACAGGGGGATTCCACCGGGGAGCTGTTTTTT	CASSPEVGQGDSTGELFF
TRBV9	TRBJ2-2	-	-	TGTGCCAGCAGCGGGGGCCCTGACGGGGAGCTGTTTTTT	CASSGGPDGELFF
TRBV5-1	TRBJ2-5	TRBD2	-	TGCGCCAGCAGCTTAGCGGGGGGGCCGGAAGAGACCCAGTACTTC	CASSLAGGPEETQYF
TRBV6-6	TRBJ2-7	-	-	TGTGCCAGCAGTTACGGCGACACCTACGAGCAGTACTTC	CASSYGDTYEQYF
TRBV6-6	TRBJ2-3	-	once	TGTGCCAGCAGGGACCGCCTCGGGGCAGATACGCAGTATTTT	CASRDRLGADTQYF
TRBV7-4	TRBJ2-1	TRBD2	-	TGTGCCAGCAGCTCCTCGGGACTAGCGGGAGAGGGGGACTACAATGAGCAGTTCTTC	CASSSSGLAGEGDYNEQFF
TRBV10-3	TRBJ2-1	TRBD2	-	TGTGCCATCAGTGACCTAACTAGCGGGAGGGCCCCTGAGCAGTTCTTC	CAISDLTSGRAPEQFF
TRBV9	TRBJ1-1	-	-	TGTGCCAGCAGCGTCCAGGGGCAAAACACTGAAGCTTTCTTT	CASSVQGQNTEAFF
TRBV27	TRBJ1-1	-	-	TGTGCCAGCAGTTTCAGAGGGACATACAACACTGAAGCTTTCTTT	CASSFRGTYNTEAFF
TRBV5-6	TRBJ2-1	TRBD2	-	TGTGCCGGTAGCGGGAGCTCCTACAATGAGCAGTTCTTC	CAGSGSSYNEQFF
TRBV23-1	TRBJ2-1	TRBD2	-	TGCGCCAGCAGTCTCCCTAGCGGGGGTCCTGGCTACAATGAGCAGTTCTTC	CASSLPSGGPGYNEQFF
TRBV7-2	TRBJ1-4	-	-	TGTGCCAGCAGCTCATCGGGTTGGGGCGGAAAACTGTTTTTT	CASSSSGWGGKLFF
TRBV21-1	TRBJ2-7	-	-	TGTGCCAGCAGCAGGCCGGGGATGAGGGACGAGCAGTACTTC	CASSRPGMRDEQYF
TRBV9	TRBJ1-3	-	-	TGTGCCAGCAGCGCCCGGACGGCCCCCTCTGGAAACACCATATATTTT	CASSARTAPSGNTIYF
TRBV6-1	TRBJ1-2	-	-	TGTGCCAGCAGTGAAGCGCAGGGGACTGGCTACACCTTC	CASSEAQGTGYTF
TRBV5-4	TRBJ2-5	-	once	TGTGCCAGCAGCTTAAGGGGAGAGACCCAGTACTTC	CASSLRGETQYF
TRBV9	TRBJ2-7	TRBD1	-	TGTGCCAGCAGCGTAGAGGGACAGGGGAACGAGCAGTACTTC	CASSVEGQGNEQYF
TRBV5-1	TRBJ2-7	TRBD1	-	TGCGCCAGCAGCTTCCTAGGGACAGGGGTTTCCTACGAGCAGTACTTC	CASSFLGTGVSYEQYF
TRBV11-2	TRBJ1-4	TRBD1	-	TGTGCCAGCAGCCCCTGGACAGGGAAAGGTGAAAAACTGTTTTTT	CASSPWTGKGEKLFF
TRBV4-1	TRBJ1-1	-	-	TGCGCCAGCGGCGGCGTTTCCGGGCGTTTAGTTTCTGGTGAAGCTTTCTTT	CASGGVSGRLVSGEAFF
TRBV19	TRBJ2-2	-	-	TGTGCCAGTAGTATAAATCGGAACACCGGGGAGCTGTTTTTT	CASSINRNTGELFF
TRBV6-5	TRBJ1-1	TRBD1	-	TGTGCCAGCAGTACCCCCGGGACAGTAAACACTGAAGCTTTCTTT	CASSTPGTVNTEAFF
TRBV4-1	TRBJ2-4	-	-	TGCGCCAGCAGCCAAGAAGGGGGAGGCCAAAACATTCAGTACTTC	CASSQEGGGQNIQYF
TRBV5-4	TRBJ1-3	-	-	TGTGCCAGCAGCCGCCGGGCCAGGGGTAGAGGAAACACCATATATTTT	CASSRRARGRGNTIYF
TRBV11-2	TRBJ1-3	-	-	TGTGCCAGCAGCGGGGATCGAAACACCATATATTTT	CASSGDRNTIYF
TRBV15	TRBJ1-3	-	-	TGTGCCACCAGCAGAGGGAACGCCCAAAACACCATATATTTT	CATSRGNAQNTIYF
TRBV11-2	TRBJ2-2	TRBD2	-	TGTGCCAGCAGCCCCCTTCCCGGGAGGGGGAACACCGGGGAGCTGTTTTTT	CASSPLPGRGNTGELFF
TRBV27	TRBJ1-2	TRBD1	-	TGTGCCAGCAGAACCGGGACAGGGAACTATGGCTACACCTTC	CASRTGTGNYGYTF
TRBV25-1	TRBJ1-3	-	-	TGTGCCAGCAGTGCTCAGGGTAGAGCTGGAAACACCATATATTTT	CASSAQGRAGNTIYF
TRBV7-9	TRBJ2-1	-	-	TGTGCCAGCAGGCCACCGGGACTCGTCAGAGATGAGCAGTTCTTC	CASRPPGLVRDEQFF
TRBV6-1	TRBJ2-2	TRBD1	once	TGTGCCAGCACCGGGACAGAGAACACCGGGGAGCTGTTTTTT	CASTGTENTGELFF
TRBV2	TRBJ2-6	-	-	TGTGCCAGCAGTTCTCCCGTTGGCAGGGGGGCTAAGTCTGGGGCCAACGTCCTGACTTTC	CASSSPVGRGAKSGANVLTF
TRBV6-6	TRBJ2-3	-	-	TGTGCCAGCCCCCGGGACACCTATACAGATACGCAGTATTTT	CASPRDTYTDTQYF
TRBV11-2	TRBJ2-1	-	once	TGTGCCAGCAGCCAAGTGACAGGCAATGAGCAGTTCTTC	CASSQVTGNEQFF
TRBV5-1	TRBJ1-2	-	large	TGCGCCAGCAGCGCAACGCAGGGTTTCTCCACCTTC	CASSATQGFSTF
TRBV19	TRBJ2-6	-	few	TGTGCCAGTAGTCGAATGTTGTCACAAAGTCGGGCCAACGTCCTGACTTTC	CASSRMLSQSRANVLTF
TRBV25-1	TRBJ2-3	-	-	TGTGCCAGCAGTGGAACTAGGAAGGAGGTAGATACGCAGTATTTT	CASSGTRKEVDTQYF
TRBV30	TRBJ1-1	-	-	TGTGCCTGGATGGGACGGCCGAACACTGAAGCTTTCTTT	CAWMGRPNTEAFF
TRBV19	TRBJ2-1	-	-	TGTGCCAGTAGTACCCCAACACAGACTCCCGAGCAGTTCTTC	CASSTPTQTPEQFF
TRBV11-2	TRBJ1-1	-	-	TGTGCCAGCAGCTTAGTAGTTATGGGAGAAGCTTTCTTT	CASSLVVMGEAFF
TRBV19	TRBJ1-1	TRBD1	few	TGTGCCAGTAGTATACTGCGGGACAGGGAAGCTTTCTTT	CASSILRDREAFF
TRBV2	TRBJ1-1	-	-	TGTGCCAGCAGTGAAAGGACACCCGATGGGATCTTT	CASSERTPDGIF
TRBV5-1	TRBJ2-2	-	once	TGCGCCAGCAGCCCGGAGGGCACCGGGGAGCTGTTTTTT	CASSPEGTGELFF
TRBV25-1	TRBJ1-4	-	-	TGTGCCAGCAAAAAGGGGGGGCACTTTAATGAAAAACTGTTTTTT	CASKKGGHFNEKLFF
TRBV7-7	TRBJ2-2	TRBD1	-	TGTGCCAGCAGCCCTAAGACAGGGTGGGACACCGGGGAGCTGTTTTTT	CASSPKTGWDTGELFF
TRBV9	TRBJ1-1	-	-	TGTGCCAGCAGCGTAGTGGGCTCGTACACTGAAGCTTTCTTT	CASSVVGSYTEAFF
TRBV11-1	TRBJ1-1	-	-	TGTGCCAGCAGCTTAACGGGTATCGGGGGCACTGAAGCTTTCTTT	CASSLTGIGGTEAFF
TRBV6-5	TRBJ1-2	-	few	TGTGCCAGCAGCCAACACGGGGGGGGCTATGGCTACACCTTC	CASSQHGGGYGYTF
TRBV10-2	TRBJ1-1	TRBD1	-	TGCGCCAGCAGGACAGGGATGACTGAAGCTTTCTTT	CASRTGMTEAFF
TRBV11-2	TRBJ1-1	-	-	TGTGCCAGCAGCTTAGACCCGTCTTGGGGCACTGAAGCTTTCTTT	CASSLDPSWGTEAFF
TRBV19	TRBJ1-2	-	-	TGTGCCAGTAATGAACCGGGAGTCTATGGCTACACCTTC	CASNEPGVYGYTF
TRBV6-1	TRBJ2-1	TRBD2	-	TGTGCCAGCAGTGGGACTAGCGGGGGGGATTACAATGAGCAGTTCTTC	CASSGTSGGDYNEQFF